Below are 13 T cell receptor beta chains sequenced from a single sample in a study of shared clonotypes between healthy human individuals. Profiling relied on immunoSEQ multiplex PCR, and the TCRdb table lists in-frame clones only, not all of them. The sample lists nearly 1 million clones; 76% were seen once. The sequenced sample was memory CD4+ T cells sorted from blood. Subset reported: CD45RA-negative fraction. The receptor set was obtained from a man aged 18 to 30 in good health.

This clone appeared a single time. V is TRBV30 and J is TRBJ2-3; tentatively, D is TRBD2 (5 bases). Per the germline V gene, CDR1 is GTSNPN and CDR2 is SVGIG (reference sequence). V shed 3 bases and J shed 3 bases, with 19 bases lying between them. CDR3 length: 16 residues. The CDR3 DNA reads TGTGCCTGGAGCGCATTCTCTCGGGATCGGACAGATACGCAGTATTTT. The encoded protein is CAWSAFSRDRTDTQYF.

This clone occurred many times. The rearrangement links TRBV5-6 to TRBJ2-3; 9 bases line up with TRBD2. The CDR3 consists of 16 residues. Germline V lookup: CDR1 SGHDT, CDR2 YYEEEE. The ends lost 0 bases at V and 6 bases at J; junction bases unmatched: 8. The CDR3 reads CASSLVGGGASDTQYF. The CDR3 nucleotides read TGTGCCAGCAGCTTGGTCGGCGGGGGGGCATCGGATACGCAGTATTTT.

This chain connects TRBV5-4 to TRBJ2-5; 8 nucleotides align to TRBD1. The CDR3 is made up of 15 amino acids. Germline-derived CDR1 and CDR2 are SGHNT and YYREEE (reference sequence). The V gene end was trimmed by 1 base and the J gene end by 4 bases; junction bases not matched to a gene: 6. The CDR3 is CASSLQGAPPETQYF. The CDR3 nucleotides read TGTGCCAGCAGCTTGCAGGGGGCGCCCCCAGAGACCCAGTACTTC.

The CDR3 protein is CASTHTGAGTGELFF. CDR3 bases: TGTGCCAGCACGCACACGGGGGCGGGCACCGGGGAGCTGTTTTTT. The chain uses TRBV6-5 and TRBJ2-2; D may match TRBD1 or TRBD2 (6 bases each). Germline values: CDR1 MNHEY, CDR2 SVGAGI. Trimming took 7 bases from V and 4 from J, leaving 16 bases between them. The CDR3 is made up of 15 amino acids.

The chain couples TRBV28 to TRBJ2-7; D tentatively reads TRBD1 or TRBD2 (6 bases each). Germline lookup yields CDR1 MDHEN and CDR2 SYDVKM. Trimming took 2 bases from V and 3 from J, leaving 14 bases between them. The CDR3 covers 15 residues. DNA of the CDR3: TGTGCCAGCAGTTTAAGGGGGGCGTTTAGCTACGAGCAGTACTTC. Translating gives CASSLRGAFSYEQYF.

This clone appeared a single time. The chain carries TRBV6-5 and TRBJ2-7, with 9 bases aligning to TRBD2. V trimming: 0 bases; J trimming: 3 bases; junction bases outside the gene matches: 6. Germline CDR1 MNHEY, CDR2 SVGAGI. The CDR3 covers 16 residues. Written as DNA, the CDR3 is TGTGCCAGCAGTTACTCGATAATTAGCGGGAGCTACGAGCAGTACTTC. Translation gives CASSYSIISGSYEQYF.

V and J are TRBV4-1 and TRBJ2-1, with TRBD1 identical over 9 bases. From germline, CDR1 is MGHRA and CDR2 YSYEKL. With V trimmed by 1 base and J by 7 bases, 8 bases remained unmatched. CDR3 length equals 16 residues. DNA of the CDR3: TGCGCCAGCAGCCAAGCTTCAACAGGGGGCTGGAATGAGCAGTTCTTC. Protein: CASSQASTGGWNEQFF.

This clone was found many times. The chain recombines TRBV5-1 with TRBJ2-1; D unclear. CDR3 size: 14 residues. Germline V CDR1 and CDR2: SGHRS, YFSETQ. Between the trimmed V and J ends, which lost 7 bases and 2 bases, there was a span of 13 bases. In nucleotides, the CDR3 is TGCGCCAGCGCGAGCCAGCCAACCTACAATGAGCAGTTCTTC. This codes for CASASQPTYNEQFF.

Only a few counts were recorded for this clone. The chain has TRBV7-3 and TRBJ2-1; D is ambiguous. The CDR3 spans 13 residues. Germline V lookup: CDR1 SGHTA, CDR2 FQGTGA. Trimming stripped 5 bases from V and 2 bases from J, with 7 bases between. The CDR3 sequence is CASSPAPYNEQFF. The CDR3 nucleotides read TGTGCCAGCAGCCCCGCCCCCTACAATGAGCAGTTCTTC.

V and J are TRBV11-2 and TRBJ2-3, with 7 positions matching TRBD2. V lost 5 bases and J lost 2; bases outside the gene matches: 4. This CDR3 has 14 residues. CDR1 is SGHAT, CDR2 FQNNGV, per germline. CDR3 sequence (DNA): TGTGCCAGCAGCCGGGACTATTACACAGATACGCAGTATTTT. Amino acids: CASSRDYYTDTQYF.

This clone was observed a few times. The rearrangement joins TRBV4-2 to TRBJ2-1; 7 bases match TRBD1. Losses at the gene ends were 3 bases for V and 3 bases for J; bases not matched to a gene: 23. CDR3 length: 21 amino acids. CDR1 and CDR2 from the germline V gene are LGHNA and YNFKEQ. The CDR3 DNA follows: TGTGCCAGCAGCCAGGTTTACAGGGGATCGGCTTCCCAACGGAACTACAATGAGCAGTTCTTC. Its translation: CASSQVYRGSASQRNYNEQFF.

The rearrangement uses TRBV10-2 and TRBJ1-3, with TRBD1 identical over 9 bases. Germline CDR1 WSHSY, CDR2 SAAADI. V gave up 8 bases and J gave up 4 bases; unmatched junction bases: 6. The CDR3 length is 14 residues. The CDR3 DNA sequence: TGCGCCAGCCGACAGGGGGTATCCGGAAACACCATATATTTT. Translation: CASRQGVSGNTIYF.

V gene TRBV5-1 combines with J gene TRBJ2-1; D remains unclear. Trimming removed 2 bases from V and 3 bases from J, with 12 bases in between. Germline CDR1 SGHRS, CDR2 YFSETQ. The CDR3 consists of 15 residues. CDR3 amino acids: CASSLGPGFYNEQFF. In DNA, the CDR3 is TGCGCCAGCAGCTTAGGCCCCGGGTTCTACAATGAGCAGTTCTTC.